This is a list of T cell receptor beta chains from one sample in a study of T cell responses to AZD1222 COVID-19 vaccine. Some clones are missing from TCRdb's copy, which holds only in-frame ones; the method was immunoSEQ multiplex PCR. The sample includes approximately 50,000 clones, roughly 90% seen only once; the top ten take 6.5% to 8.5%. This specimen was peripheral blood, taken 28 days after the second AZD1222 dose. These receptors came from an adult who received the AZD1222 COVID-19 vaccine. The CDR3 runs from the conserved cysteine through the conserved F or W. The order of the fields is V gene, clone size, J gene, D gene, CDR3 DNA, CDR3 protein. D genes are given only for firm matches. Size tells how often a clone was seen (once, few, many) or the class of an expanded clone, and some rows leave it out.

v_gene: TRBV28; abundance: NA; j_gene: TRBJ1-2; d_gene: NA; CDR3nt: TGTGCCAGCACTCCAGGGTGGTTTGGCTACACCTTC; CDR3aa: CASTPGWFGYTF
v_gene: TRBV19; abundance: NA; j_gene: TRBJ1-5; d_gene: TRBD1; CDR3nt: TGTGCCAGTTCCGGGACAGGTTTAACGCCCCAGCATTTT; CDR3aa: CASSGTGLTPQHF
v_gene: TRBV5-6; abundance: NA; j_gene: TRBJ1-2; d_gene: TRBD1; CDR3nt: TGTGCCAGCAGCTGGACCAGGACAGGGGTAGGCTACACCTTC; CDR3aa: CASSWTRTGVGYTF
v_gene: TRBV6-5; abundance: NA; j_gene: TRBJ1-4; d_gene: TRBD1; CDR3nt: TGTGCCAGCAGTTCCGTCAGGGGGGCCGAAAAACTGTTTTTT; CDR3aa: CASSSVRGAEKLFF
v_gene: TRBV5-1; abundance: NA; j_gene: TRBJ1-1; d_gene: NA; CDR3nt: TGCGCCAGCAGCTTGTCATCTGGAGGGTACACTGAAGCTTTCTTT; CDR3aa: CASSLSSGGYTEAFF
v_gene: TRBV15; abundance: NA; j_gene: TRBJ1-1; d_gene: NA; CDR3nt: TGTGCCACCAGCAGTTACTCGGGAACTGAAGCTTTCTTT; CDR3aa: CATSSYSGTEAFF
v_gene: TRBV3-1/TRBV3-2; abundance: NA; j_gene: TRBJ1-2; d_gene: NA; CDR3nt: TGTGCCAGCAGCCCAAGATACAGGGCCCTCTATGGCTACACCTTC; CDR3aa: CASSPRYRALYGYTF
v_gene: TRBV12-3/TRBV12-4; abundance: NA; j_gene: TRBJ1-2; d_gene: NA; CDR3nt: TGTGCCAGCAGTCTGTCACAGGGTGGCTACACCTTC; CDR3aa: CASSLSQGGYTF
v_gene: TRBV6-5; abundance: few; j_gene: TRBJ1-1; d_gene: NA; CDR3nt: TGTGCCAGCAGTTACTCGCCATCTTTAAGGAACACTGAAGCTTTCTTT; CDR3aa: CASSYSPSLRNTEAFF
v_gene: TRBV28; abundance: NA; j_gene: TRBJ1-2; d_gene: NA; CDR3nt: TGTGCCAGCACCTCCGACGGGTTGGGCGGCTACACCTTC; CDR3aa: CASTSDGLGGYTF
v_gene: TRBV27; abundance: medium-sized; j_gene: TRBJ2-7; d_gene: TRBD1; CDR3nt: TGTGCCAGCAGTTTAGGGGACAGGGGGCTCTCCTACGAGCAGTACTTC; CDR3aa: CASSLGDRGLSYEQYF
v_gene: TRBV21-1; abundance: NA; j_gene: TRBJ1-5; d_gene: NA; CDR3nt: TGTGCCAGCAGCAAAGAGAGTAGTAATAGCAATCAGCCCCAGCATTTT; CDR3aa: CASSKESSNSNQPQHF
v_gene: TRBV5-4; abundance: NA; j_gene: TRBJ2-3; d_gene: NA; CDR3nt: TGTGCCAGCAGCTTGAGACAGGAAGGTCCAGATACGCAGTATTTT; CDR3aa: CASSLRQEGPDTQYF
v_gene: TRBV29-1; abundance: NA; j_gene: TRBJ1-1; d_gene: NA; CDR3nt: TGCAGCGTTGAATCAAACACTGAAGCTTTCTTT; CDR3aa: CSVESNTEAFF
v_gene: TRBV30; abundance: NA; j_gene: TRBJ2-2; d_gene: NA; CDR3nt: TGTGCCGGACCCAGTGCTACGAACACCGGGGAGCTGTTTTTT; CDR3aa: CAGPSATNTGELFF
v_gene: TRBV2; abundance: NA; j_gene: TRBJ2-3; d_gene: NA; CDR3nt: TGTGCCAGCAGCTATACAGATACGCAGTATTTT; CDR3aa: CASSYTDTQYF
v_gene: TRBV7-9; abundance: NA; j_gene: TRBJ1-5; d_gene: NA; CDR3nt: TGTGCCAGCAGCTTAGAGGGCTGGCAGCCCCAGCATTTT; CDR3aa: CASSLEGWQPQHF
v_gene: TRBV18; abundance: NA; j_gene: TRBJ2-7; d_gene: TRBD1; CDR3nt: TGTGCCAGCTCACCAGGACAGGGGGCCACCTACGAGCAGTACTTC; CDR3aa: CASSPGQGATYEQYF
v_gene: TRBV2; abundance: NA; j_gene: TRBJ2-7; d_gene: TRBD1; CDR3nt: TGTGCCAGCAGATTGGGACAGTCAAGCTCCTACGAGCAGTACTTC; CDR3aa: CASRLGQSSSYEQYF
v_gene: TRBV6-5; abundance: NA; j_gene: TRBJ2-1; d_gene: TRBD1; CDR3nt: TGTGCCAGCAGTCCGGGACAGGGGGTTTACAATGAGCAGTTCTTC; CDR3aa: CASSPGQGVYNEQFF
v_gene: TRBV6-1; abundance: NA; j_gene: TRBJ2-3; d_gene: TRBD2; CDR3nt: TGTGCCAGCAGTGAAACCTCGGCGGGGGGGTACCAAGATACGCAGTATTTT; CDR3aa: CASSETSAGGYQDTQYF
v_gene: TRBV5-1; abundance: NA; j_gene: TRBJ1-2; d_gene: TRBD1; CDR3nt: TGCGCCAGCAGCTCCGGGACAGGGGGCGGACTCGGTGGCTACACCTTC; CDR3aa: CASSSGTGGGLGGYTF
v_gene: TRBV19; abundance: NA; j_gene: TRBJ2-1; d_gene: TRBD1; CDR3nt: TGTGCCAGTAGTCCGGGACAGAAAGCCAATGAGCAGTTCTTC; CDR3aa: CASSPGQKANEQFF
v_gene: TRBV7-9; abundance: NA; j_gene: TRBJ2-7; d_gene: TRBD2; CDR3nt: TGTGCCAGCAGCTCCGGACTAGCGGGAGACGAGCAGTACTTC; CDR3aa: CASSSGLAGDEQYF
v_gene: TRBV20-1; abundance: NA; j_gene: TRBJ2-3; d_gene: NA; CDR3nt: TGCAGTGCTAGTTCTGCCAACACAGATACGCAGTATTTT; CDR3aa: CSASSANTDTQYF
v_gene: TRBV5-4; abundance: NA; j_gene: TRBJ1-4; d_gene: TRBD1; CDR3nt: TGTGCCAGCAGCTTACAGGGGATTAATGAAAAACTGTTTTTT; CDR3aa: CASSLQGINEKLFF
v_gene: TRBV7-2; abundance: NA; j_gene: TRBJ2-1; d_gene: TRBD1; CDR3nt: TGTGCCAGCAGCCCCAACCAGGGGGTCCCCTACAATGAGCAGTTCTTC; CDR3aa: CASSPNQGVPYNEQFF
v_gene: TRBV19; abundance: NA; j_gene: TRBJ1-2; d_gene: NA; CDR3nt: TGTGCCAGTAGTATATACAGCCCGAGCTCCTATGGCTACACCTTC; CDR3aa: CASSIYSPSSYGYTF
v_gene: TRBV6-4; abundance: NA; j_gene: TRBJ2-7; d_gene: TRBD1; CDR3nt: TGTGCCAGCAGTGACCCCGACAGGGGGCCCTACGAGCAGTACTTC; CDR3aa: CASSDPDRGPYEQYF
v_gene: TRBV7-9; abundance: NA; j_gene: TRBJ2-7; d_gene: TRBD1; CDR3nt: TGTGCCAGCAGAAGACAGGGGGCCTACGAGCAGTACTTC; CDR3aa: CASRRQGAYEQYF
v_gene: TRBV24-1; abundance: NA; j_gene: TRBJ2-3; d_gene: TRBD2; CDR3nt: TGTGCCACCAGTGATTTGAAAGGACTAGCGGGAGCGGGAGACGTAACAGATACGCAGTATTTT; CDR3aa: CATSDLKGLAGAGDVTDTQYF
v_gene: TRBV5-1; abundance: NA; j_gene: TRBJ2-3; d_gene: TRBD2; CDR3nt: TGCGCCAGCAGCCCTGATTACGCGGGAGCAACAGATACGCAGTATTTT; CDR3aa: CASSPDYAGATDTQYF
v_gene: TRBV7-7; abundance: NA; j_gene: TRBJ2-7; d_gene: TRBD1; CDR3nt: TGTGCTAGCAGCTTAGGTGGGGGAACAGGGGTTGACTACGAGCAGTACTTC; CDR3aa: CASSLGGGTGVDYEQYF
v_gene: TRBV6-5; abundance: NA; j_gene: TRBJ2-3; d_gene: NA; CDR3nt: TGTGCCAGCGGGGAAACAGGGACAGATACGCAGTATTTT; CDR3aa: CASGETGTDTQYF
v_gene: TRBV7-2; abundance: NA; j_gene: TRBJ2-3; d_gene: NA; CDR3nt: TGTGCCAGCAGCTACCGGGGTTTACCTAGCACAGATACGCAGTATTTT; CDR3aa: CASSYRGLPSTDTQYF
v_gene: TRBV28; abundance: NA; j_gene: TRBJ2-7; d_gene: NA; CDR3nt: TGTGCCAGCAGTCTCCGGGCCGAGCAGTACTTC; CDR3aa: CASSLRAEQYF
v_gene: TRBV2; abundance: few; j_gene: TRBJ1-5; d_gene: NA; CDR3nt: TGTGCCAGCAGTGAAGCGGTCGGGCGAAATCAGCCCCAGCATTTT; CDR3aa: CASSEAVGRNQPQHF
v_gene: TRBV7-9; abundance: NA; j_gene: TRBJ1-5; d_gene: NA; CDR3nt: TGTGCCAGCAGCCCAAGTCCGGGGGCTAATCAGCCCCAGCATTTT; CDR3aa: CASSPSPGANQPQHF
v_gene: TRBV5-1; abundance: NA; j_gene: TRBJ2-7; d_gene: TRBD2; CDR3nt: TGCGCCAGCAGCTTTAGCGGGGTGTTCTACGAGCAGTACTTC; CDR3aa: CASSFSGVFYEQYF
v_gene: TRBV4-1; abundance: NA; j_gene: TRBJ2-7; d_gene: NA; CDR3nt: TGCGCCAGCAGCCAAGGTGCAGGGACCACCTACGAGCAGTACTTC; CDR3aa: CASSQGAGTTYEQYF
v_gene: TRBV6-1; abundance: NA; j_gene: TRBJ2-3; d_gene: NA; CDR3nt: TGTGCCAGCACCGCGAGGGATACGCAGTATTTT; CDR3aa: CASTARDTQYF
v_gene: TRBV28; abundance: NA; j_gene: TRBJ2-4; d_gene: NA; CDR3nt: TGTGCCAGCAGGGGACTAGCCAAAAACATTCAGTACTTC; CDR3aa: CASRGLAKNIQYF
v_gene: TRBV11-3; abundance: once; j_gene: TRBJ2-5; d_gene: TRBD2; CDR3nt: TGTGCCAGCAGCCCCCAGGGTCTAGCGGGAGCGGAGACCCAGTACTTC; CDR3aa: CASSPQGLAGAETQYF
v_gene: TRBV7-8; abundance: NA; j_gene: TRBJ2-7; d_gene: NA; CDR3nt: TGTGCCAGCAGCTTCTCGGACAGAGTCTACGAGCAGTACTTC; CDR3aa: CASSFSDRVYEQYF
v_gene: TRBV5-8; abundance: NA; j_gene: TRBJ1-3; d_gene: NA; CDR3nt: TGTGCCAGCAGCTTGGAGGTGGCGACTTTCTCTGGAAACACCATATATTTT; CDR3aa: CASSLEVATFSGNTIYF
v_gene: TRBV10-3; abundance: NA; j_gene: TRBJ2-5; d_gene: NA; CDR3nt: TGTGCCATCAGTGAGGTCGGAGAGACCCAGTACTTC; CDR3aa: CAISEVGETQYF
v_gene: TRBV6-1; abundance: NA; j_gene: TRBJ1-2; d_gene: NA; CDR3nt: TGTGCCAGCAGTGAAGCCAAGGGGGACTATGGCTACACCTTC; CDR3aa: CASSEAKGDYGYTF
v_gene: TRBV18; abundance: NA; j_gene: TRBJ1-2; d_gene: NA; CDR3nt: TGTGCCAGCTCGCCGACCGATGAGTATGGCTACACCTTC; CDR3aa: CASSPTDEYGYTF
v_gene: TRBV18; abundance: NA; j_gene: TRBJ1-1; d_gene: NA; CDR3nt: TGTGCCAGCTCACCAAAATCGTCTGCTGAAGCTTTCTTT; CDR3aa: CASSPKSSAEAFF
v_gene: TRBV2; abundance: NA; j_gene: TRBJ1-3; d_gene: NA; CDR3nt: TGTGCCAGCAGCGAGACATCGTCTGGAAACACCATATATTTT; CDR3aa: CASSETSSGNTIYF
v_gene: TRBV11-1; abundance: NA; j_gene: TRBJ2-2; d_gene: NA; CDR3nt: TGTGCCAGCAGCTTAGGCCCGAACACCGGGGAGCTGTTTTTT; CDR3aa: CASSLGPNTGELFF
v_gene: TRBV30; abundance: NA; j_gene: TRBJ2-5; d_gene: NA; CDR3nt: TGTGGTGCGGGCAGCCAAGAGACCCAGTACTTC; CDR3aa: CGAGSQETQYF
v_gene: TRBV5-1; abundance: once; j_gene: TRBJ1-4; d_gene: NA; CDR3nt: TGCGCCAGCAGCTTGGCCGGGGAAGTGAGAGAAAAACTGTTTTTT; CDR3aa: CASSLAGEVREKLFF
v_gene: TRBV5-1; abundance: NA; j_gene: TRBJ2-1; d_gene: NA; CDR3nt: TGCGCCAGCAGCTTGGCGGACAGAAGCTCCTACAATGAGCAGTTCTTC; CDR3aa: CASSLADRSSYNEQFF
v_gene: TRBV6-1; abundance: NA; j_gene: TRBJ1-6; d_gene: NA; CDR3nt: TGTGCCAGCAGTGAAGGGGCGTCAAGGAGCTCCTATAATTCACCCCTCCACTTT; CDR3aa: CASSEGASRSSYNSPLHF
v_gene: TRBV5-4; abundance: NA; j_gene: TRBJ1-4; d_gene: TRBD1; CDR3nt: TGTGCCAGCAGCGGACAGGGGGCGCGAGAAAAACTGTTTTTT; CDR3aa: CASSGQGAREKLFF